Shown below are 17 T cell receptor beta chains from a single sample sequenced in a study of blood T cell repertoires in COVID-19. The table came from immunoSEQ multiplex PCR; TCRdb's copy has only in-frame clones and leaves some out. The data contain a few hundred thousand clones, 80% to 90% of them singletons. The sequenced material came from peripheral blood. The receptor set was obtained from a man between 50 and 59 years old with acute or convalescent COVID-19.

The count of this clone is one. The chain couples TRBV7-2 to TRBJ2-7; 9 bases map to TRBD2. V was clipped by 1 base and J by 2 bases; unmatched bases: 3. The CDR3 covers 15 residues. Germline V CDR1 and CDR2: SGHTA, FQGNSA. The CDR3 protein is CASSLGTSVTYEQYF. Here the CDR3 DNA reads TGTGCCAGCAGCTTAGGGACTAGCGTTACCTACGAGCAGTACTTC.

The chain joins TRBV6-6 to TRBJ1-3; TRBD1 aligns across 10 bases. Germline V gene sequence: CDR1 MNHNY, CDR2 SVGAGI (reference sequence). Unmatched junction bases numbered 5, after V lost 6 bases and J lost 3 bases. This CDR3 has 15 residues. Here the CDR3 DNA reads TGTGCCAGCAGATCCGGGACAGGGGATGGAAACACCATATATTTT. It codes for CASRSGTGDGNTIYF.

The chain has TRBV7-8 and TRBJ2-5, with D tentatively TRBD2 (5 bases). Trimming shortened V by 5 bases and J by 5 bases, and 12 bases separated the two germline ends. Germline CDR1 SGHVS, CDR2 FQNEAQ. The CDR3 spans 13 residues. Here the CDR3 reads CASSGGRWETQYF. CDR3 DNA: TGTGCCAGCAGCGGAGGTCGGTGGGAGACCCAGTACTTC.

This rearrangement joins TRBV2 to TRBJ1-4, with 7 nucleotides matching TRBD1. The CDR3 length is 13 residues. The germline V gene has CDR1 SNHLY and CDR2 FYNNEI. J lost 6 bases, V lost 6 bases, and 4 bases had no gene match. In DNA, the CDR3 is TGTGCCAGCAGCCGGGACAGTTATGAAAAACTGTTTTTT. Its translation is CASSRDSYEKLFF.

This clone was seen a single time. This chain links TRBV5-1 with TRBJ2-1; 10 bases agree with TRBD2. The ends lost 1 base at V and 6 bases at J; junction bases unmatched: 4. This CDR3 has 15 residues. Looked up from germline, CDR1 is SGHRS and CDR2 is YFSETQ. CDR3 in amino acids: CASSLTSGTFNEQFF. CDR3 coding DNA: TGCGCCAGCAGCTTGACTAGCGGGACCTTCAATGAGCAGTTCTTC.

This chain uses TRBV6-5 with TRBJ1-1, with unresolved D. There are 15 residues in the CDR3. In germline, CDR1 is MNHEY, CDR2 SVGAGI. V lost 4 bases to trimming and J lost 2 bases, with 14 bases between them. The CDR3: CASSSRGNANTEAFF. The CDR3 DNA reads as TGTGCCAGCAGTTCGCGAGGAAACGCTAACACTGAAGCTTTCTTT.

CDR3 DNA sequence: TGTGCCAGCAGTGAACTGGGGGGAGGCACTGAAGCTTTCTTT. This sequence encodes CASSELGGGTEAFF. The chain joins TRBV6-1 to TRBJ1-1, with a weak D call TRBD1 (5 bases). Looked up from germline, CDR1 is MNHNS and CDR2 is SASEGT. The V end was cut by 2 bases, the J end by 4 bases, with 11 bases between. The CDR3 length is 14 residues.

The V call is TRBV11-2, the J call TRBJ1-4; 12 nucleotides line up with TRBD1. Germline assignment: CDR1 SGHAT and CDR2 FQNNGV. There are 16 residues in the CDR3. Trimming removed 1 base from V and 7 bases from J; junction bases left unmatched: 4. As DNA, the CDR3 is TGTGCCAGCAGCTTAGGGGACAGGGGGCGCATTGAAAAACTGTTTTTT. Encoded protein: CASSLGDRGRIEKLFF.

V and J are TRBV15 and TRBJ1-4, with no clear D. The V end was cut by 0 bases, the J end by 7 bases, with 12 bases between. The CDR3 sequence is 15 residues long. The germline V gene has CDR1 LNHNV and CDR2 YYDKDF (reference sequence). CDR3 in DNA: TGTGCCACCAGCAGAGATGGGGAGTCCTCTGAAAAACTGTTTTTT. Translating gives CATSRDGESSEKLFF.

The rearrangement links TRBV9 to TRBJ1-2, with D maybe TRBD1 (5 bases). CDR3 length: 14 amino acids. Trimming removed 3 bases from V and 8 bases from J, with 17 bases in between. Germline CDR1 SGDLS, CDR2 YYNGEE. The CDR3 loop is CASSAGLTTAGYTF. The CDR3 region has the DNA TGTGCCAGCAGCGCGGGACTGACTACGGCGGGCTACACCTTC.

The chain couples TRBV7-9 to TRBJ2-5; maybe TRBD1 (6 bases). CDR3 size: 14 residues. V lost 5 bases to trimming and J lost 0 bases, with 10 bases between them. Per germline, CDR1 SEHNR and CDR2 FQNEAQ (reference sequence). The CDR3 DNA reads TGTGCCAGCAGCCCCCGGGACAACCAAGAGACCCAGTACTTC. Translation gives CASSPRDNQETQYF.

The rearrangement links TRBV2 to TRBJ1-2; D is unresolved. Trimming removed 4 bases from V and 3 bases from J, with 12 bases in between. CDR1 and CDR2 (germline): SNHLY, FYNNEI. This CDR3 region has 14 residues. DNA of the CDR3: TGTGCCAGCAGTGTGCGAGGACTGGACTATGGCTACACCTTC. Translated: CASSVRGLDYGYTF.

This clone was picked up a small number of times. The rearrangement uses TRBV27 and TRBJ1-1; weak D call: TRBD1 (5 bases). The CDR3 has 15 residues. Germline-derived CDR1 and CDR2 are MNHEY and SMNVEV (reference sequence). Trimming shortened V by 5 bases and J by 5 bases, and 18 bases separated the two germline ends. CDR3 nucleotides: TGTGCCAGCAGTCTAAAGGACAAATCGAGGACTGAAGCTTTCTTT. This sequence encodes CASSLKDKSRTEAFF.

This chain connects TRBV6-6 to TRBJ1-5, with 7 bases fitting TRBD1. Germline values: CDR1 MNHNY, CDR2 SVGAGI (reference sequence). V dropped 4 bases and J dropped 2; count of bases not matched to a gene: 5. The CDR3 extends over 15 amino acids. Here the CDR3 reads CASSSPDRGNQPQHF. The CDR3 region has the DNA TGTGCCAGCAGTTCCCCTGACAGGGGCAATCAGCCCCAGCATTTT.

In its sample, this clone was seen once. The rearrangement links TRBV29-1 to TRBJ2-2; no definite D call. Germline lookup yields CDR1 SQVTM and CDR2 ANQGSEA. This CDR3 spans 13 amino acids. V gave up 6 bases and J gave up 1 base, with 9 bases separating them. Here the CDR3 reads CSVERQNTGELFF. CDR3 in DNA: TGCAGCGTCGAACGACAGAACACCGGGGAGCTGTTTTTT.

DNA of the CDR3: TGCGCCAGCAGCCTGGGGCCACAGCAGTTCTTC. Protein: CASSLGPQQFF. The chain has TRBV4-1 and TRBJ2-1; possibly TRBD1 for D (5 bases). This CDR3 comprises 11 residues. The V gene lost 4 bases and the J gene lost 11 bases, with 9 bases spanning the gap. Germline assignment: CDR1 MGHRA and CDR2 YSYEKL.

This sequence joins TRBV5-4 and TRBJ2-5; TRBD2 might be the D (6 bases). Germline values: CDR1 SGHNT, CDR2 YYREEE (reference sequence). The V end lost 0 bases, the J end lost 7 bases, and 13 bases lay between the germline ends. The CDR3 is made up of 14 amino acids. CDR3: CASSLEHLGGTQYF. The CDR3 DNA reads TGTGCCAGCAGCTTGGAACACCTGGGGGGGACCCAGTACTTC.